These 25 T cell receptor beta chains were sequenced from one sample in a study of cytomegalovirus exposure and HLA in healthy donors. PCR amplification relied on 60 Vbeta primers (plus 13 Jbeta primers). Produced via immunoSEQ multiplex PCR; TCRdb's table is partial and in-frame only. Of around 95,000 clones detected, about 78% appear once; the ten largest clones hold about 4%. Sequencing was carried out using PBMCs. These receptors all come from a woman aged 40 to 55 in good health and CMV-seropositive.

This clone occurred a few times. The rearrangement uses TRBV7-9 and TRBJ2-2, with D maybe TRBD1 (6 bases). This CDR3 is built from 12 residues. Germline-derived CDR1 and CDR2 are SEHNR and FQNEAQ (reference sequence). V gave up 6 bases and J gave up 6 bases, with 8 bases separating them. This CDR3 reads CASRPGAGELFF. CDR3 bases: TGTGCCAGCAGGCCAGGGGCCGGGGAGCTGTTTTTT. The full variable domain, in which reference TRBV7-9 and TRBJ2-2 provide the parts outside the CDR3, is DTGVSQNPRHKITKRGQNVTFRCDPISEHNRLYWYRQTLGQGPEFLTYFQNEAQLEKSRLLSDRFSAERPKGSFSTLEIQRTEQGDSAMYLCASRPGAGELFFGEGSRLTVL.

The V and J genes are TRBV29-1 and TRBJ2-1, with D uncertain. The CDR3 is made up of 16 amino acids. With 6 bases removed from V and 3 bases from J, the gap between germline ends came to 21 bases. From germline, CDR1 is SQVTM and CDR2 ANQGSEA. CDR3 region: CSVNPPTFTFYNEQFF. The CDR3 coding sequence is TGCAGCGTGAACCCCCCGACTTTTACCTTCTACAATGAGCAGTTCTTC.

This clone is labeled medium-sized. J is TRBJ2-2 and V is TRBV5-4, with 8 bases lining up with TRBD1. The germline V gene encodes CDR1 SGHNT and CDR2 YYREEE (reference sequence). The CDR3 covers 15 residues. V lost 7 bases and J lost 1; bases outside the gene matches: 6. The CDR3: CASRSGTGNTGELFF. CDR3 DNA sequence: TGTGCCAGCCGCTCTGGGACAGGGAACACCGGGGAGCTGTTTTTT.

This clone was observed a single time. The genes are TRBV19 and TRBJ2-3; 13 bases line up with TRBD2. There are 16 residues in the CDR3. Germline V lookup: CDR1 LNHDA, CDR2 SQIVND (reference sequence). V shed 7 bases and J 6 bases; nucleotides not matched to a gene: 10. The CDR3 nucleotides are TGTGCCAGTACCCACTACGGACTAGCGGGAGAGGATACGCAGTATTTT. Translated: CASTHYGLAGEDTQYF.

This chain links TRBV28 with TRBJ1-2, with 9 bases that match TRBD1. V dropped 5 bases and J dropped 8; count of bases not matched to a gene: 3. Germline V lookup: CDR1 MDHEN, CDR2 SYDVKM. The CDR3 contains 12 residues. CDR3 nucleotides: TGTGCCAGCAGTAGGACAGGGGACGGCTACACCTTC. It is translated as CASSRTGDGYTF.

The count of this clone is one. The V call is TRBV5-4, the J call TRBJ1-5; D remains ambiguous. Germline loops: CDR1 SGHNT, CDR2 YYREEE (reference sequence). There are 16 residues in the CDR3. Trimming took 0 bases from V and 0 from J, leaving 10 bases between them. The CDR3 spells CASSLGQRVSNQPQHF. Here the CDR3 DNA reads TGTGCCAGCAGCTTGGGGCAGCGTGTTAGCAATCAGCCCCAGCATTTT.

The rearrangement links TRBV29-1 to TRBJ2-5, with D possibly TRBD2 on 7 matching bases. The CDR3 loop spans 12 amino acids. Germline loops: CDR1 SQVTM, CDR2 ANQGSEA. Trimming removed 6 bases from V and 7 bases from J, with 15 bases in between. The CDR3 DNA reads TGCAGCGTCCACAGGGAGCGGGGGACCCAGTACTTC. It specifies CSVHRERGTQYF.

This rearrangement joins TRBV30 to TRBJ1-2, with 9 bases fitting TRBD1. The germline gives CDR1 GTSNPN, CDR2 SVGIG (reference sequence). The CDR3 is made up of 14 amino acids. V lost 2 bases, J lost 4 bases, and 5 bases stayed unmatched. The chain's CDR3 is CAWSRDRVGYGYTF. The CDR3 nucleotides read TGTGCCTGGAGTCGGGACAGGGTAGGCTATGGCTACACCTTC.

This sequence joins TRBV4-1 and TRBJ2-1, with 7 bases that match TRBD1. Germline-derived CDR1 and CDR2 are MGHRA and YSYEKL. The length of the CDR3 is 16 residues. V was pared by 6 bases and J by 2 bases, with 10 bases of the junction left unmatched. CDR3 region: CASRATGKLAYNEQFF. In DNA form, the CDR3 reads TGCGCCAGCAGGGCGACAGGGAAGTTAGCCTACAATGAGCAGTTCTTC.

This rearrangement joins TRBV19 to TRBJ1-5, with a tentative D call TRBD1 (6 bases). The germline gives CDR1 LNHDA, CDR2 SQIVND (reference sequence). This CDR3 is 15 amino acids long. V lost 4 bases and J lost 2, with 12 bases in between. This chain's CDR3 is CASSRARGGNQPQHF. The CDR3 bases are TGTGCCAGTAGTAGGGCCAGGGGTGGCAATCAGCCCCAGCATTTT.

The chain is built from TRBV6-5 and TRBJ2-7; tentative D call: TRBD1 (5 bases). The CDR3 loop spans 14 amino acids. Trimming took off 0 bases at V and 4 bases at J, with 10 bases between the two ends. Germline lookup yields CDR1 MNHEY and CDR2 SVGAGI. The CDR3 DNA reads as TGTGCCAGCAGTTACTCGCGACAGAGTTACGAGCAGTACTTC. It yields the protein CASSYSRQSYEQYF.

V and J are TRBV5-1 and TRBJ2-3; 10 positions agree with TRBD2. Per the germline V gene, CDR1 is SGHRS and CDR2 is YFSETQ. The J segment lost 4 bases and the V segment lost 0 bases, leaving 5 bases of the junction unmatched. This CDR3 region has 16 residues. The CDR3 protein is CASSLGPAGGADTQYF. CDR3 DNA sequence: TGCGCCAGCAGCTTGGGCCCAGCGGGAGGGGCAGATACGCAGTATTTT.

V usage is TRBV11-2 and J usage is TRBJ2-1; no reliable D call. Per the germline V gene, CDR1 is SGHAT and CDR2 is FQNNGV. Trimming stripped 5 bases from V and 8 bases from J, with 19 bases between. CDR3 length equals 15 residues. CDR3 in amino acids: CASSPREATRYEQFF. The CDR3 nucleotides are TGTGCCAGCAGCCCCAGAGAGGCTACAAGGTATGAGCAGTTCTTC.

The rearrangement joins TRBV19 to TRBJ1-2; D possibly corresponds to TRBD1 (6 bases). CDR3 length: 15 residues. CDR1 is LNHDA and CDR2 is SQIVND in the germline V gene (reference sequence). V shed 3 bases and J shed 2 bases, with 13 bases lying between them. For the CDR3, the DNA is TGTGCCAGTAGTATCGTGGGGGCGGAGAACTATGGCTACACCTTC. It is translated as CASSIVGAENYGYTF.

This chain joins TRBV7-9 and TRBJ2-3; 10 bases align to TRBD2. The CDR3 consists of 18 residues. V lost 3 bases to trimming and J lost 2 bases; unmatched junction nucleotides: 11. Germline CDR1 reads SEHNR; CDR2 reads FQNEAQ (reference sequence). The CDR3 is CASSLGDGLAGVTDTQYF. The DNA for the CDR3 is TGTGCCAGCAGCTTGGGCGATGGCCTAGCGGGAGTCACAGATACGCAGTATTTT.

This clone showed up just a few times. The CDR3 nucleotides read TGTGCCAGTAGTATCGACAGGGGACCTTATCAGCCCCAGCATTTT. Translating it yields CASSIDRGPYQPQHF. The chain combines TRBV19 with TRBJ1-5, with 8 bases identical to TRBD1. With 3 bases clipped from V and 5 bases from J, the junction kept 6 bases outside the gene matches. Germline V gene data show CDR1 as LNHDA and CDR2 as SQIVND (reference sequence). This CDR3 region has 15 residues.

The chain couples TRBV5-1 to TRBJ2-7, with D maybe TRBD1 (6 bases). V was clipped by 5 bases and J by 0 bases, with 9 bases between them. CDR1 and CDR2 from the germline V gene are SGHRS and YFSETQ. The CDR3 contains 13 residues. The CDR3 sequence: CASSRQDSYEQYF. As DNA, the CDR3 is TGCGCCAGCAGTCGACAGGACTCCTACGAGCAGTACTTC.

This clone was counted once. V and J are TRBV5-1 and TRBJ2-3; 7 bases agree with TRBD1. CDR1 is SGHRS and CDR2 is YFSETQ in the germline V gene. V shed 3 bases and J 2 bases; nucleotides not matched to a gene: 3. The CDR3 loop spans 14 amino acids. The chain's CDR3 is CASSYGQATDTQYF. The CDR3 DNA follows: TGCGCCAGCAGCTACGGACAGGCCACAGATACGCAGTATTTT.

This sequence joins TRBV2 and TRBJ1-1; D unclear. V gave up 3 bases and J gave up 0 bases, with 8 bases separating them. Germline lookup yields CDR1 SNHLY and CDR2 FYNNEI. The CDR3 covers 14 residues. CDR3 region: CASSDLAVNTEAFF. The DNA of the CDR3 is TGTGCCAGCAGTGATTTAGCGGTGAACACTGAAGCTTTCTTT.

The rearrangement joins TRBV7-9 to TRBJ1-4, with D maybe TRBD1 (6 bases). The germline V gene has CDR1 SEHNR and CDR2 FQNEAQ (reference sequence). The CDR3 is made up of 15 amino acids. Trimming took off 5 bases at V and 5 bases at J, with 15 bases between the two ends. In DNA form, the CDR3 reads TGTGCCAGCAGCCATCGTTCAGGGGTAAATGAAAAACTGTTTTTT. The encoded protein is CASSHRSGVNEKLFF.

CDR3: CASSQDSMGNQPQHF. Written as DNA, the CDR3 is TGTGCCAGCAGCCAAGACAGTATGGGCAATCAGCCCCAGCATTTT. This chain links TRBV27 with TRBJ1-5; D is perhaps TRBD1 (5 bases). V gave up 6 bases and J gave up 2 bases, with 14 bases separating them. Germline CDR1 and CDR2: MNHEY and SMNVEV (reference sequence). CDR3 length equals 15 residues.

V is TRBV5-1 and J is TRBJ2-7, with 9 nucleotides matching TRBD2. The trim removed 4 bases at V and 3 bases at J, leaving 5 bases unmatched. The CDR3 has 14 residues. The germline gives CDR1 SGHRS, CDR2 YFSETQ. The CDR3 nucleotides are TGCGCCAGCAGCCCCGGACTAGCGAGCTACGAGCAGTACTTC. Its protein is CASSPGLASYEQYF. Full variable domain (outside the CDR3, taken from reference TRBV5-1 and TRBJ2-7): KAGVTQTPRYLIKTRGQQVTLSCSPISGHRSVSWYQQTPGQGLQFLFEYFSETQRNKGNFPGRFSGRQFSNSRSEMNVSTLELGDSALYLCASSPGLASYEQYFGPGTRLTVT.

This clone was counted ten times or more. The chain couples TRBV6-1 to TRBJ2-7; maybe TRBD2 (6 bases). The CDR3 runs 15 residues. Trimming took off 4 bases at V and 2 bases at J, with 15 bases between the two ends. Germline values: CDR1 MNHNS, CDR2 SASEGT. In DNA form, the CDR3 reads TGTGCCAGCAGTGTAGAGCGGGCCGGGCCCTACGAGCAGTACTTC. As protein: CASSVERAGPYEQYF.

CDR3 sequence (DNA): TGCGCCAGCAGCTTCGGACTAGCGGGAGTAGGGAACACCGGGGAGCTGTTTTTT. Its translation: CASSFGLAGVGNTGELFF. The chain is built from TRBV5-1 and TRBJ2-2; TRBD2 aligns across 13 bases. The CDR3 sequence is 18 residues long. V lost 2 bases, J lost 1 base, and 5 bases stayed unmatched. Looked up from germline, CDR1 is SGHRS and CDR2 is YFSETQ. The whole variable domain, remainder taken from reference TRBV5-1 and TRBJ2-2, is KAGVTQTPRYLIKTRGQQVTLSCSPISGHRSVSWYQQTPGQGLQFLFEYFSETQRNKGNFPGRFSGRQFSNSRSEMNVSTLELGDSALYLCASSFGLAGVGNTGELFFGEGSRLTVL.

A few counts support this clone. The CDR3 bases are TGTGCCAGCAGTTTCCCTCCTGGAAACACCATATATTTT. This translates into CASSFPPGNTIYF. The J gene is TRBJ1-3, the V gene TRBV28; D ambiguous. CDR1 is MDHEN and CDR2 is SYDVKM in the germline V gene. Trimming took off 3 bases at V and 2 bases at J, with 5 bases between the two ends. The CDR3 is 13 residues long.